The 9 T cell receptor beta chains reported below all come from one sample, sequenced in a study of T cell responses to AZD1222 COVID-19 vaccine (dated by TCRdb to the early 2020s). The time point label for this specimen denotes: about 28 days (+/-7) after the second vaccine dose. The treatment or condition tag for this specimen amounts to: meningococcal conjugate vaccine given as trial control. The library was built by means of the immunoSEQ multiplex PCR assay. TCRdb provides this immuneACCESS table in a form limited to in-frame rearrangements. Some clones are lacking; in checked studies, under half of them reflect an unresolved V gene, and why the rest are absent is not known. The sample table lists some 150,000 clones, roughly 88% of them with a count of one. The biggest ten clones account for 5.4% of the sample. Here the sequenced sample was peripheral blood, taken 28 days after the second dose of the MenACWY control vaccine. The receptors shown here come from an adult who received the MenACWY meningococcal vaccine as a control.

The chain employs TRBV29-1 and TRBJ2-5; TRBD2 aligns across 11 bases. CDR3 length: 18 residues. Germline values: CDR1 SQVTM, CDR2 ANQGSEA. V shed 4 bases, J shed 5 bases, and the junction held 18 bases outside the gene matches. The CDR3 region is CSVVSPGLAGGQEETQYF. The CDR3 region has the DNA TGCAGCGTTGTTTCTCCGGGGCTAGCGGGAGGCCAGGAGGAGACCCAGTACTTC.

This clone has just a few counts. The chain couples TRBV19 to TRBJ1-1; no clear D gene. Trimming stripped 6 bases from V and 3 bases from J, with 5 bases between. The CDR3 runs to 11 residues. The germline V gene has CDR1 LNHDA and CDR2 SQIVND (reference sequence). The CDR3 loop is CASRLDTEAFF. CDR3 bases: TGTGCCAGTAGGTTGGACACTGAAGCTTTCTTT.

This chain joins TRBV4-1 and TRBJ2-2, with a tentative D call TRBD1 (6 bases). CDR1 and CDR2 from the germline V gene are MGHRA and YSYEKL. V was trimmed by 1 base and J by 2 bases, leaving 11 bases between them. The CDR3 totals 16 residues. CDR3 nucleotides: TGCGCCAGCAGCCAAGTGCAGGGGTCTAACACCGGGGAGCTGTTTTTT. Its translation: CASSQVQGSNTGELFF.

This clone has just a few counts. The chain is built from TRBV2 and TRBJ2-7; TRBD1 matches at 7 bases. Germline V CDR1 and CDR2: SNHLY, FYNNEI. Trimming cost V 8 bases and J 1 base; bases outside gene matches: 5. The CDR3 has 13 residues. Here the CDR3 reads CASDRALSYEQYF. The DNA of the CDR3 is TGTGCCAGCGACAGGGCCCTTTCCTACGAGCAGTACTTC.

The chain has TRBV7-8 and TRBJ1-1; no clear D gene. The V and J ends lost 1 base and 5 bases respectively, with 8 bases between them. CDR1 and CDR2 (germline): SGHVS, FQNEAQ. The CDR3 totals 13 residues. The DNA for the CDR3 is TGTGCCAGCAGCTTAGGAAGTAAGACTGAAGCTTTCTTT. This encodes CASSLGSKTEAFF. Looking up the rest from reference TRBV7-8 and TRBJ1-1 gives the full variable domain: GAGVSQSPRYKVAKRGQDVALRCDPISGHVSLFWYQQALGQGPEFLTYFQNEAQLDKSGLPSDRFFAERPEGSVSTLKIQRTQQEDSAVYLCASSLGSKTEAFFGQGTRLTVV.

The chain is built from TRBV12-5 and TRBJ1-4; 8 bases are shared with TRBD1. CDR3 length: 16 amino acids. Germline V gene lookup returns CDR1 LGHNT and CDR2 FRNRAP. With V trimmed by 1 base and J by 7 bases, 8 bases remained unmatched. The CDR3 spells CASGLAQGALSEKLFF. The CDR3 bases are TGTGCTAGTGGTTTGGCCCAGGGGGCGCTCAGTGAAAAACTGTTTTTT. Combining the CDR3 with reference TRBV12-5 and TRBJ1-4 gives the whole variable domain DARVTQTPRHKVTEMGQEVTMRCQPILGHNTVFWYRQTMMQGLELLAYFRNRAPLDDSGMPKDRFSAEMPDATLATLKIQPSEPRDSAVYFCASGLAQGALSEKLFFGSGTQLSVL.

This clone was picked up one time. This chain uses TRBV27 with TRBJ2-1; 10 bases are shared with TRBD2. V dropped 6 bases and J dropped 1; count of bases not matched to a gene: 3. In germline, CDR1 is MNHEY, CDR2 SMNVEV (reference sequence). The CDR3 covers 15 residues. CDR3 nucleotide sequence: TGTGCCAGCAGAGTAGCGGGGGGTTCCTACAATGAGCAGTTCTTC. Its translation is CASRVAGGSYNEQFF.

The genes are TRBV10-3 and TRBJ1-2; TRBD1 aligns across 10 bases. V trimming: 6 bases; J trimming: 7 bases; junction bases outside the gene matches: 14. Germline assignment: CDR1 ENHRY and CDR2 SYGVKD. This CDR3 contains 16 residues. Here the CDR3 reads CAIRPGTGDSLSGYTF. The CDR3 bases are TGTGCCATCAGGCCCGGGACAGGGGACTCTCTCAGTGGCTACACCTTC.

This chain joins TRBV5-4 and TRBJ2-7, with 8 bases matching TRBD1. The V gene end was trimmed by 4 bases and the J gene end by 4 bases; junction bases not matched to a gene: 4. The CDR3 runs to 13 residues. Germline V lookup: CDR1 SGHNT, CDR2 YYREEE (reference sequence). CDR3 DNA sequence: TGTGCCAGCAGCCGGGACAGGACTTACGAGCAGTACTTC. Residues: CASSRDRTYEQYF. The full variable domain, completed using reference TRBV5-4 and TRBJ2-7, is ETGVTQSPTHLIKTRGQQVTLRCSSQSGHNTVSWYQQALGQGPQFIFQYYREEENGRGNFPPRFSGLQFPNYSSELNVNALELDDSALYLCASSRDRTYEQYFGPGTRLTVT.